Included here is one T cell receptor (beta chain) sequence, with context. Its antigen is not identified. These data come from a study of T cell responses to AZD1222 COVID-19 vaccine. Regarding the study as a whole: Baseline serostatus was positive in only a handful of AZD1222 recipients. Two AZD1222 administrations were followed by greater Spike-specific TCR breadth and depth. Sampling captured repertoires only after the peak T cell response.

Produced via immunoSEQ multiplex PCR; TCRdb's table is partial and in-frame only. The profile covers 50,000 or so clones, with about 91% appearing a single time and 5.3% taken by the ten largest. Trimming took 6 bases from V and 6 from J; bases not matched to a gene: 2. This CDR3 is built from 13 residues. The chain couples TRBV12-3 or TRBV12-4 to TRBJ1-6; TRBD1 agrees at 7 bases. The receptor was isolated from an adult who received the AZD1222 COVID-19 vaccine. This specimen consisted of peripheral blood, obtained 28 days after the second AZD1222 dose. In nucleotides, the CDR3 is TGTGCCAGCAGGGGGACAGCTAATTCACCCCTCCACTTT. Protein: CASRGTANSPLHF.